The T cell receptor beta chain under discussion was sequenced for a study of T cells in Graves' hyperthyroidism and ophthalmopathy. The TCR beta CDR3 regions underwent amplification using RNA transcripts as the source. The TCR CDR3 was amplified in a first-round RT-PCR using the HTBI primer set. TCRdb reanalysed the multiplex PCR reads using MiXCR and keeps one entry per CDR3 protein. The table shows about 290,000 distinct CDR3 sequences, with 12% to 15% occurring only once. Germline CDR1 and CDR2: MNHNS and SASEGT. The CDR3 totals 15 residues. With 3 bases clipped from V and 10 bases from J, the junction kept 12 bases outside the gene matches. This clonotype has just a few counts. Uncontrolled infections, other autoimmune diseases, pregnancy or lactation led to exclusion of patients.

V and J are TRBV6-1 and TRBJ2-7; 10 bases are shared with TRBD2. Sequenced: blood. The receptor was derived from a woman aged 40 to 50 with Graves' hyperthyroidism. CDR3 in amino acids: CASSDILAGPAEQYF. Written as DNA, the CDR3 is TGTGCCAGCAGTGACATACTAGCGGGGCCCGCTGAACAGTACTTC.